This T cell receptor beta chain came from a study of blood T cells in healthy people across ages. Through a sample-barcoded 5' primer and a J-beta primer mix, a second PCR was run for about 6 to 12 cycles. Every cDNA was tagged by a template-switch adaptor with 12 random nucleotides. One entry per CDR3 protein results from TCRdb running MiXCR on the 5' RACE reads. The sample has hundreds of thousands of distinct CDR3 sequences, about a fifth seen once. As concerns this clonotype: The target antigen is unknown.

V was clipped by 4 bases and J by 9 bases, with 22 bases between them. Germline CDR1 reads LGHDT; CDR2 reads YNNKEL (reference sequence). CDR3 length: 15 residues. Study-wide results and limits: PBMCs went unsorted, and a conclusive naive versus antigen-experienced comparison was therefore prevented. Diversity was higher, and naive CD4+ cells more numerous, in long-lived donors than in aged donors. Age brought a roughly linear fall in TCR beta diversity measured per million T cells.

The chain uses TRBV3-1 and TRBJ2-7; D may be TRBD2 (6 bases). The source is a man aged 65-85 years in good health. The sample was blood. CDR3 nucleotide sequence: TGTGCCAGCAGCCGGGGGGTCACCTCTACGAGCGGGCAGTACTTC. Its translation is CASSRGVTSTSGQYF.